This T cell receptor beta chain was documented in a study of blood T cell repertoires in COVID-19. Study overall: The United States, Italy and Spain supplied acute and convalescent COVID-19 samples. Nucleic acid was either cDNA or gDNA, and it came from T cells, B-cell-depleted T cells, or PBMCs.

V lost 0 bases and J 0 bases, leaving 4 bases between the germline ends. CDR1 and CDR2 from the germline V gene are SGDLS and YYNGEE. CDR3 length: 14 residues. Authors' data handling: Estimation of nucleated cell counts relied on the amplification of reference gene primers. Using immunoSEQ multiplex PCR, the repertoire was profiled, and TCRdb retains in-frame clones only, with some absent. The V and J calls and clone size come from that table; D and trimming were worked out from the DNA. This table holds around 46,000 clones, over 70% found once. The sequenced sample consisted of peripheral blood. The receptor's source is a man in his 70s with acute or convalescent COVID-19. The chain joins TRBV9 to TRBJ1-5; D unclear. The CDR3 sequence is CASSVGNSNQPQHF. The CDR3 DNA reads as TGTGCCAGCAGCGTAGGTAATAGCAATCAGCCCCAGCATTTT.